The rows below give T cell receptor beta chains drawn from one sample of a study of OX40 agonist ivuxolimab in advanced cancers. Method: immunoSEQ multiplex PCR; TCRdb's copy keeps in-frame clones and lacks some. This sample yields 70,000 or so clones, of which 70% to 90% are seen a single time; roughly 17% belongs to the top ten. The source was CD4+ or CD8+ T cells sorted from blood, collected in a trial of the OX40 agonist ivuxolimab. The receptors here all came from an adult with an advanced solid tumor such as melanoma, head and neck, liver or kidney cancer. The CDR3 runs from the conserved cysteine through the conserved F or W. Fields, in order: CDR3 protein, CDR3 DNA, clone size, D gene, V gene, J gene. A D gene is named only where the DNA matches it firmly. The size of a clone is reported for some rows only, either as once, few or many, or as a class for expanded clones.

CEARRVNTEAFF,TGTGAGGCTCGTCGAGTGAACACTGAAGCTTTCTTT,once,.,TRBV28,TRBJ1-1
CASSLIGDSPLHF,TGTGCCAGCAGCTTGATCGGGGATTCACCCCTCCACTTT,.,.,TRBV11-2,TRBJ1-6
CATSSQGGRAEQFF,TGTGCCACCAGCAGCCAGGGGGGAAGGGCTGAGCAGTTCTTC,.,.,TRBV15,TRBJ2-1
CASSSTTGAGGETQYF,TGTGCCAGCAGCTCTACTACAGGGGCGGGAGGAGAGACCCAGTACTTC,.,.,TRBV7-9,TRBJ2-5
CASRRQGGEVAFF,TGTGCCAGCAGGAGACAGGGGGGGGAAGTGGCTTTCTTT,.,TRBD1,TRBV2,TRBJ1-1
CASSMNSNTEAFF,TGTGCCAGTAGTATGAACTCGAACACTGAAGCTTTCTTT,.,.,TRBV19,TRBJ1-1
CASSSQLGEQFF,TGTGCCAGCAGCTCCCAACTTGGGGAGCAGTTCTTC,.,.,TRBV7-2,TRBJ2-1
CASSPNPAGPYEQYF,TGTGCCAGCAGCCCCAATCCCGCAGGCCCCTACGAGCAGTACTTC,once,.,TRBV5-4,TRBJ2-7
CASSPPARSYNEQFF,TGTGCCAGCTCACCACCGGCCCGTTCCTACAATGAGCAGTTCTTC,.,.,TRBV18,TRBJ2-1
CASSLPGNEQFF,TGTGCCAGCAGTTTACCGGGGAATGAGCAGTTCTTC,.,.,TRBV28,TRBJ2-1
CASSLVLAAQETQYF,TGTGCCAGCAGCTTGGTCCTAGCAGCCCAAGAGACCCAGTACTTC,.,.,TRBV5-4,TRBJ2-5
CAISGGRGETQYF,TGTGCCATCAGTGGAGGCAGGGGTGAGACCCAGTACTTC,.,.,TRBV10-3,TRBJ2-5
CASSTTLAKNIQYF,TGTGCCAGTAGTACGACACTAGCCAAAAACATTCAGTACTTC,.,.,TRBV19,TRBJ2-4
CASSSSPSGANVLTF,TGTGCCAGTAGTTCCTCCCCCTCTGGGGCCAACGTCCTGACTTTC,few,.,TRBV19,TRBJ2-6
CASSFCRVRYGYTF,TGTGCCAGCAGCTTCTGCAGGGTCAGGTATGGCTACACCTTC,.,.,TRBV11-2,TRBJ1-2
CASSLTGARMETQYF,TGTGCCAGCAGCCTCACAGGGGCTAGGATGGAGACCCAGTACTTC,.,TRBD1,TRBV11-2,TRBJ2-5
CATSRQGNAYGYTF,TGTGCCACCAGCAGGCAGGGGAACGCCTATGGCTACACCTTC,once,.,TRBV15,TRBJ1-2
CASSQDAQTGELFF,TGTGCCAGCAGCCAAGATGCCCAGACCGGGGAGCTGTTTTTT,.,.,TRBV7-9,TRBJ2-2
CASNPADKYFSGNTIYF,TGTGCCAGTAACCCGGCCGACAAGTACTTCTCTGGAAACACCATATATTTT,.,.,TRBV19,TRBJ1-3
CASSSSGSSYGELFF,TGTGCCAGCAGCAGCAGCGGGAGTTCGTACGGGGAGCTGTTTTTT,few,TRBD2,TRBV7-6,TRBJ2-2
CASSFVDSEAFF,TGTGCCAGCAGTTTCGTGGACAGTGAAGCTTTCTTT,.,.,TRBV6-6,TRBJ1-1
CASSNRDRGSYNEQFF,TGTGCCAGTTCGAACCGGGACAGGGGATCCTACAATGAGCAGTTCTTC,.,TRBD1,TRBV19,TRBJ2-1
CASSYAAGRREAFF,TGTGCCAGCAGTTACGCGGCAGGGAGGAGGGAAGCTTTCTTT,.,.,TRBV6-5,TRBJ1-1
CASSLTHNQPQHF,TGTGCCAGCAGTTTAACCCACAATCAGCCCCAGCATTTT,.,.,TRBV6-1,TRBJ1-5
CASSPPGQGYYGYTF,TGTGCCAGCAGTCCGCCGGGACAGGGTTACTATGGCTACACCTTC,.,TRBD1,TRBV27,TRBJ1-2
CASSQIPAGETDTQYF,TGCGCCAGCAGCCAAATACCAGCGGGAGAAACAGATACGCAGTATTTT,.,TRBD2,TRBV4-1,TRBJ2-3
CASSFTQGASGVEAFF,TGCGCCAGCAGCTTTACTCAGGGGGCTAGTGGGGTTGAAGCTTTCTTT,once,TRBD1,TRBV5-1,TRBJ1-1
CASSVSAGDTQYF,TGTGCCAGCAGCGTTTCGGCCGGAGATACGCAGTATTTT,.,.,TRBV7-2,TRBJ2-3
CASSYGFGPSYEQYF,TGTGCCAGCAGTTATGGGTTCGGCCCCTCCTACGAGCAGTACTTC,.,.,TRBV6-5,TRBJ2-7
CASSQGATGTNYGYTF,TGTGCCAGCAGCCAAGGGGCGACAGGGACTAACTATGGCTACACCTTC,.,TRBD1,TRBV4-2,TRBJ1-2
CASGTFTEAEAFF,TGTGCCAGCGGGACGTTCACTGAAGCTGAAGCTTTCTTT,.,.,TRBV6-5,TRBJ1-1
CASSLGDPRDTEAFF,TGTGCCAGCAGCTTAGGGGACCCCAGGGACACTGAAGCTTTCTTT,.,.,TRBV7-9,TRBJ1-1
CSVGTTGGREQFF,TGCAGCGTTGGGACGACAGGGGGTAGGGAGCAGTTCTTC,.,TRBD1,TRBV29-1,TRBJ2-1
CASNAWDRENQPQHF,TGTGCCAGCAATGCATGGGACAGGGAGAATCAGCCCCAGCATTTT,few,TRBD1,TRBV2,TRBJ1-5
CASNPFAGELFF,TGTGCCAGCAACCCCTTCGCCGGGGAGCTGTTTTTT,.,.,TRBV6-1,TRBJ2-2
CASSQRTSGSNEQFF,TGTGCCAGCAGCCAAAGGACTAGCGGGAGCAATGAGCAGTTCTTC,.,TRBD2,TRBV4-2,TRBJ2-1
CASSWGTLGNEKLFF,TGTGCCAGCAGTTGGGGGACTCTGGGAAATGAAAAACTGTTTTTT,.,.,TRBV28,TRBJ1-4
CSVAGDGYEQYF,TGCAGCGTTGCAGGGGACGGCTACGAGCAGTACTTC,.,.,TRBV29-1,TRBJ2-7